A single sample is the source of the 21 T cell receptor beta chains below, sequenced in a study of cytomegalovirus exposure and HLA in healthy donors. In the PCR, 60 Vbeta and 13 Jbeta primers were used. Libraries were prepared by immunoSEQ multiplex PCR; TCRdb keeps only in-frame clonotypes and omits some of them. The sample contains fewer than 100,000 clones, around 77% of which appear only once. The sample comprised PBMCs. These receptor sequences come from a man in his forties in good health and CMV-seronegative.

Here the CDR3 reads CASSGAGETTDTQYF. CDR3 nucleotide sequence: TGCGCCAGCAGCGGGGCAGGGGAAACCACAGATACGCAGTATTTT. V gene TRBV5-1 combines with J gene TRBJ2-3; D is perhaps TRBD1 (6 bases). V was shortened by 4 bases and J by 2 bases, with 14 bases between the two germline ends. The CDR3 is made up of 15 amino acids. Germline values: CDR1 SGHRS, CDR2 YFSETQ.

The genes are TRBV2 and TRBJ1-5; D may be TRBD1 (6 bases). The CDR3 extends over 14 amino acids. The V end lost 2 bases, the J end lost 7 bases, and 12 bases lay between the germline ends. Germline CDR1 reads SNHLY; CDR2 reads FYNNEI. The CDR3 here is CASSETGNWQPQHF. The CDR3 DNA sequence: TGTGCCAGCAGTGAAACAGGGAACTGGCAGCCCCAGCATTTT.

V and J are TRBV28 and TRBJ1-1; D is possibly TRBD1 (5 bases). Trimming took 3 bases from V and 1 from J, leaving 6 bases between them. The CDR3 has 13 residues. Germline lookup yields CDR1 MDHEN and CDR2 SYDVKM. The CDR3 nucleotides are TGTGCCAGCAGTTTGACAGAGAACACTGAAGCTTTCTTT. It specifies CASSLTENTEAFF.

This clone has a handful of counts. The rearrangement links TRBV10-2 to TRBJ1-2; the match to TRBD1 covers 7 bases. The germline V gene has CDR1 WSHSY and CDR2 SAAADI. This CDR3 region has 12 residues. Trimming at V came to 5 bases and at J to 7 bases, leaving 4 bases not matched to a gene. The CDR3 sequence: CASSPGQSGYTF. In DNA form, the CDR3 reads TGCGCCAGCAGTCCGGGACAGTCTGGCTACACCTTC.

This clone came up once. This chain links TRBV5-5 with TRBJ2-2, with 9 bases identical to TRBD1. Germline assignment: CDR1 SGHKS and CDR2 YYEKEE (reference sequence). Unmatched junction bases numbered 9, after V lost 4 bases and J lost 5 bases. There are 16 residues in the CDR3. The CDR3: CASSKGGQGYTGELFF. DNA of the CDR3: TGTGCCAGCAGCAAAGGTGGACAGGGGTATACCGGGGAGCTGTTTTTT.

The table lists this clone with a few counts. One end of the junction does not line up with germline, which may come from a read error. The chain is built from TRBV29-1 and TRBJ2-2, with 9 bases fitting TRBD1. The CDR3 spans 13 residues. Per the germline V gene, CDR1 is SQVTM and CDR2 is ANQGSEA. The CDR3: CSAEDRGVGELFF. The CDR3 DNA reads TGCAGCGCTGAAGACAGGGGGGTCGGGGAGCTGTTTTTT.

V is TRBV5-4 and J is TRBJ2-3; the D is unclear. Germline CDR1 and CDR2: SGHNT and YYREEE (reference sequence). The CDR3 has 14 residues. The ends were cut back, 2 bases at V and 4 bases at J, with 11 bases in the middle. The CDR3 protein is CASSLARQPDTQYF. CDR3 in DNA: TGTGCCAGCAGCTTAGCCCGTCAACCAGATACGCAGTATTTT.

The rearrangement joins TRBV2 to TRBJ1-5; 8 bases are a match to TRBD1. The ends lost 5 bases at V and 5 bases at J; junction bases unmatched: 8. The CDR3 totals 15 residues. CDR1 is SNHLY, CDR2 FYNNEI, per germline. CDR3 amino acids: CASSLTGGKDQPQHF. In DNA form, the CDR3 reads TGTGCCAGCAGTCTCACAGGGGGGAAGGATCAGCCCCAGCATTTT.

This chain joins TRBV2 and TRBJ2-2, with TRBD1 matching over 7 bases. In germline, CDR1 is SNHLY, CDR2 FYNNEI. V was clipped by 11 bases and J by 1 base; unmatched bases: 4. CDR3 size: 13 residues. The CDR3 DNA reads TGTGCCTCTGGACAGGAGAACACCGGGGAGCTGTTTTTT. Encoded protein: CASGQENTGELFF.

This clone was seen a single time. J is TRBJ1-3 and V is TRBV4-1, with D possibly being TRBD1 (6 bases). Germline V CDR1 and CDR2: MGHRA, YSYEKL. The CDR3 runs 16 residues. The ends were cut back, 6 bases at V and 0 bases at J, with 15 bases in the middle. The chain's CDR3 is CASRKLLDSSGNTIYF. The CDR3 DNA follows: TGCGCCAGCAGGAAGTTGCTGGACAGCTCTGGAAACACCATATATTTT.

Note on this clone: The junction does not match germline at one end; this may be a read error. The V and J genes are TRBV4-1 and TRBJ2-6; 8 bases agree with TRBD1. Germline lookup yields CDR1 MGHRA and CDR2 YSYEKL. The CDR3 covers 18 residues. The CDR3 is CASGQEPGGTGGANVLTF. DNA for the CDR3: TGCGCCAGCGGCCAAGAACCAGGGGGGACAGGTGGGGCCAACGTCCTGACTTTC.

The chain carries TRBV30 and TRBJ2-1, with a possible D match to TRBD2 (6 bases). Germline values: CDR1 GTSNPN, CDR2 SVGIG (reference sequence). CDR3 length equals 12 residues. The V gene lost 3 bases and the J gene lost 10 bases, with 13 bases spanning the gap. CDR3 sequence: CAWRGDWGEQFF. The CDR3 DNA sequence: TGTGCCTGGAGGGGGGACTGGGGGGAGCAGTTCTTC.

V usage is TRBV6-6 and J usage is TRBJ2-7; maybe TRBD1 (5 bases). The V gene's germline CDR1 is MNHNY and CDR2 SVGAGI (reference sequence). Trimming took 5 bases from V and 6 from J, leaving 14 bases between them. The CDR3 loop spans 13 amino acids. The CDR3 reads CASSGAGNIEQYF. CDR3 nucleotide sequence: TGTGCCAGCAGTGGAGCAGGGAACATCGAGCAGTACTTC.

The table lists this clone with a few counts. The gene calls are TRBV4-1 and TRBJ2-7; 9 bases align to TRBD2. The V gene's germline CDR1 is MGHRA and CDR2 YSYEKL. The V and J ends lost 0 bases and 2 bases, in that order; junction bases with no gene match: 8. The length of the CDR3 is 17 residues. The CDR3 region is CASSQEGRASGTYEQYF. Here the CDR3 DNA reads TGCGCCAGCAGCCAAGAAGGGCGGGCTAGCGGGACCTACGAGCAGTACTTC.

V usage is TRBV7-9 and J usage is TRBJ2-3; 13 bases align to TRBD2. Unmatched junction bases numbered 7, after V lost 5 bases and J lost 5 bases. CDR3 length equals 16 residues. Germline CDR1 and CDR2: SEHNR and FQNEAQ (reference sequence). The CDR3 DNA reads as TGTGCCAGCAGCCAGGGGACTAGCGGGGCTGGAGATACGCAGTATTTT. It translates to CASSQGTSGAGDTQYF.

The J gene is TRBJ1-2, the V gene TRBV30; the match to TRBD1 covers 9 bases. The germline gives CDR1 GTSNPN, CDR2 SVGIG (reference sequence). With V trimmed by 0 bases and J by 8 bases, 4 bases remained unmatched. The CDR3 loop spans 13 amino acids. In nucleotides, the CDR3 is TGTGCCTGGAGTGTACAGGGGGCGCAGGGCTACACCTTC. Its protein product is CAWSVQGAQGYTF. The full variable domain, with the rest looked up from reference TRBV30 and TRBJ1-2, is SQTIHQWPATLVQPVGSPLSLECTVEGTSNPNLYWYRQAAGRGLQLLFYSVGIGQISSEVPQNLSASRPQDRQFILSSKKLLLSDSGFYLCAWSVQGAQGYTFGSGTRLTVV.

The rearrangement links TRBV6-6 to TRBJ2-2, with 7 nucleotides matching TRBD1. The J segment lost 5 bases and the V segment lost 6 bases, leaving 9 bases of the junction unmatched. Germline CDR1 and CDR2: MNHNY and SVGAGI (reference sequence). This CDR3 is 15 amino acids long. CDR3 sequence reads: CASREYRGQTGELFF. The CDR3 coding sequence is TGTGCCAGCAGAGAATACAGGGGACAAACCGGGGAGCTGTTTTTT.

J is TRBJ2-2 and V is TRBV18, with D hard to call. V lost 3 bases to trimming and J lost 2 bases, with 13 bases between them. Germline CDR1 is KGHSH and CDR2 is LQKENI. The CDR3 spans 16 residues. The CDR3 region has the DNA TGTGCCAGCTCACCGGTGTCCAGTCGAAACACCGGGGAGCTGTTTTTT. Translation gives CASSPVSSRNTGELFF.

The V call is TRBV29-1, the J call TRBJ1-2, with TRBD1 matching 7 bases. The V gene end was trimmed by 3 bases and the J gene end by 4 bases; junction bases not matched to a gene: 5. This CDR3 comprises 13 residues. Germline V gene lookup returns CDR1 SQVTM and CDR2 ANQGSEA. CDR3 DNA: TGCAGCGTTGATACAGGGGCACTCTATGGCTACACCTTC. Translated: CSVDTGALYGYTF.

The CDR3 sequence is CASRKTGVIDTQYF. The CDR3 DNA reads as TGTGCCAGCAGAAAAACAGGGGTTATAGATACGCAGTATTTT. This chain connects TRBV6-1 to TRBJ2-3; 7 bases are a match to TRBD1. The V segment lost 6 bases and the J segment 5 bases; nucleotides outside the gene matches: 8. Germline V gene sequence: CDR1 MNHNS, CDR2 SASEGT. There are 14 residues in the CDR3.

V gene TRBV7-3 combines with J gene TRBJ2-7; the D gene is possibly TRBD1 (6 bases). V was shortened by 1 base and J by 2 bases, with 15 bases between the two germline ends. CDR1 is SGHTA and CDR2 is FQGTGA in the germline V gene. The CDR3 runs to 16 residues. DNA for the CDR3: TGTGCCAGCAGCTTAAGGTTCCGATCAGGGGCCTACGAGCAGTACTTC. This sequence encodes CASSLRFRSGAYEQYF. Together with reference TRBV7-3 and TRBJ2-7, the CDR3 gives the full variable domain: GAGVSQTPSNKVTEKGKYVELRCDPISGHTALYWYRQSLGQGPEFLIYFQGTGAADDSGLPNDRFFAVRPEGSVSTLKIQRTERGDSAVYLCASSLRFRSGAYEQYFGPGTRLTVT.